One TCR beta chain is described in this entry. Its matching antigen is unknown. Each donor supplied around 2.3 ml of blood. No sorting of T cells preceded isolation of total RNA from whole blood. These data belong to a study of monozygotic twins with inflammatory bowel disease. TCRdb reanalyzed the 5' RACE reads and collapses them to one entry per CDR3 protein, without DNA. In all, the sample yields roughly 200,000 distinct CDR3 sequences. Germline-derived CDR1 and CDR2 are SEHNR and FQNEAQ (reference sequence). The CDR3 length is 15 residues. Study-wide points: In these data, no single strong IBD-associated signal or clonotype received support.

This clonotype originated in a human donor with ulcerative colitis or Crohn's disease, or a healthy co-twin of an affected twin (not recorded which). The J gene is TRBJ2-5, the V gene TRBV7-9; TCRdb picks TRBD1, but there is no DNA to check that call. The sample comprised blood. CDR3 sequence: CASRRNVGAGETQYF.